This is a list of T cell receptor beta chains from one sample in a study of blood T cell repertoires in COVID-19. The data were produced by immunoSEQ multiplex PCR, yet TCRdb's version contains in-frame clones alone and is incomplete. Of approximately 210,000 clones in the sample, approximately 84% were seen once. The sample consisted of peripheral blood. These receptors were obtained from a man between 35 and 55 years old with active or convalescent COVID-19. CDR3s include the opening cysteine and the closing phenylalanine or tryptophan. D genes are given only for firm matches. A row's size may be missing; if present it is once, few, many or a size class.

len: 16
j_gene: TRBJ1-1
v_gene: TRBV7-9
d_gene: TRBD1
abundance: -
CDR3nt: TGTGCCAGCAGCGGGCCGGGGGACAGCCTGAACACTGAAGCTTTCTTT
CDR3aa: CASSGPGDSLNTEAFF

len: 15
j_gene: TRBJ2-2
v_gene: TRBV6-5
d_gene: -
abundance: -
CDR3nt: TGTGCCAGCAGTTACGTCCGACAGGCGGCCGGGGAGCTGTTTTTT
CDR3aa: CASSYVRQAAGELFF

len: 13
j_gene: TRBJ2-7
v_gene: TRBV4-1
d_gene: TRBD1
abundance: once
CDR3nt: TGCGCCAGCAGCCAACACAGGGGGAACGAGCAGTACTTC
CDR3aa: CASSQHRGNEQYF

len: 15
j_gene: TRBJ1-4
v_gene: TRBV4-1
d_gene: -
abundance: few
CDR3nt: TGCGCCAGCAGCCAAGAAGCCAGGGATGAGAGAAAACTGTTTTTT
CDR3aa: CASSQEARDERKLFF

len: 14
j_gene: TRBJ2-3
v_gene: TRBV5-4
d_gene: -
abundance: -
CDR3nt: TGTGCCAGCAGCGTGGTGGGGAGGACAGATACGCAGTATTTT
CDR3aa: CASSVVGRTDTQYF

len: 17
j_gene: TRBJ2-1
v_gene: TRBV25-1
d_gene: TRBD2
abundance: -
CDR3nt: TGTGCCAGCAGTGAACCCCTTCGGGGGGGTTCCTACAATGAGCAGTTCTTC
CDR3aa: CASSEPLRGGSYNEQFF

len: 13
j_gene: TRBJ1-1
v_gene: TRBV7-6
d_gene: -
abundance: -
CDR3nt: TGTGCCAGCAGCTTAACAGGGCGGACTGAAGCTTTCTTT
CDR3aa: CASSLTGRTEAFF

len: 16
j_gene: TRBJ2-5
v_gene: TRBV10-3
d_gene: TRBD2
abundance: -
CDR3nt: TGTGCCATCAGTGAGGGACTAGCGGGAGGGCCGGAGACCCAGTACTTC
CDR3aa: CAISEGLAGGPETQYF

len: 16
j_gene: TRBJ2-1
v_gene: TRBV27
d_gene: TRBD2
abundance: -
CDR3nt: TGTGCCAGCAGTGGCGATAGCGGGAGCTCCTACAATGAGCAGTTCTTC
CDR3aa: CASSGDSGSSYNEQFF

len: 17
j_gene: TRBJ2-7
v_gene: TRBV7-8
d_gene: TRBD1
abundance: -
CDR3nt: TGTGCCAGCAGCTTAGCGCGGGACAGGGGACGAACCTACGAGCAGTACTTC
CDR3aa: CASSLARDRGRTYEQYF

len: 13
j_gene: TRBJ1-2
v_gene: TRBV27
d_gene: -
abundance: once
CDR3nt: TGTGCCAGCAGTTTAGGGCAGGGATATGGCTACACCTTC
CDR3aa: CASSLGQGYGYTF

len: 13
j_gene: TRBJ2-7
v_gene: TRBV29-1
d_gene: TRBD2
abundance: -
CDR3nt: TGCAGCGTTGAGACTAGCGGAGAGTACGAGCAGTACTTC
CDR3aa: CSVETSGEYEQYF

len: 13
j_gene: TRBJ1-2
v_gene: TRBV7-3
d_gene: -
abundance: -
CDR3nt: TGTGCCAGCAGCCCCAACAGGGAGAGAGGCTACACCTTC
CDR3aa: CASSPNRERGYTF

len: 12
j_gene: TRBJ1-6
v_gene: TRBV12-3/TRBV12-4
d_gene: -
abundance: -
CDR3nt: TGTGCCAGCAGGAATAACCAGGGGCCCCTCCACTTT
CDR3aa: CASRNNQGPLHF

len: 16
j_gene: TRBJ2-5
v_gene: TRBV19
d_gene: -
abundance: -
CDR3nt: TGTGCCAGTAGTATAGTTGGAGGGTACGCGACGGAGACCCAGTACTTC
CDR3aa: CASSIVGGYATETQYF

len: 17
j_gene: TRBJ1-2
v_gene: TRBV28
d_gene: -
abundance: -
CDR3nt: TGTGCCAGCAGGGGTCATGGACTGAAGGGAACTCCCTATGGCTACACCTTC
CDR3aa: CASRGHGLKGTPYGYTF

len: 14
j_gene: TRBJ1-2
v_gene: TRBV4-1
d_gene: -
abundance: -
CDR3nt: TGCGCCAGCAGCCACGATGACAATCGGTATGGCTACACCTTC
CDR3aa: CASSHDDNRYGYTF

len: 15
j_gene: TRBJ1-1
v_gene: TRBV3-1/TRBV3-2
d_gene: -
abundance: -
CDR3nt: TGTGCCAGCAGCCCCTACAGGGAAATTTCGGCTGAAGCTTTCTTT
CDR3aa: CASSPYREISAEAFF

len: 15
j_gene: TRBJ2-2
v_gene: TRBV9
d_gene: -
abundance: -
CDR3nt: TGTGCCAGCAGCCCTAGGGGGTGGGGGACCGGGGAGCTGTTTTTT
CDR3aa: CASSPRGWGTGELFF

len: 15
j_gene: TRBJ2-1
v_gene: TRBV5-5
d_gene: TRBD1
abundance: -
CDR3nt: TGTGCCAGCAGCTCCCGGGACAGCAGCTACAATGAGCAGTTCTTC
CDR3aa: CASSSRDSSYNEQFF

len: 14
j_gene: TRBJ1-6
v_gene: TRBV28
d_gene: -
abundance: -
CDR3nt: TGTGCCAGCAGTTTGAGAGGGTATAATTCACCCCTCCACTTT
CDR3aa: CASSLRGYNSPLHF

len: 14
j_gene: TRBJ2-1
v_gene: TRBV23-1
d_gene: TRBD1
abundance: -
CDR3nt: TGCGCCAGCTACCGGGACAGGAGACCCAATGAGCAGTTCTTC
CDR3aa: CASYRDRRPNEQFF

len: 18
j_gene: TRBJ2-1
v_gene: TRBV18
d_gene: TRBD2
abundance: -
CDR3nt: TGTGCCAGCTCACCACGGGGGAGCGGGATAAGCTCCTACAATGAGCAGTTCTTC
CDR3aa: CASSPRGSGISSYNEQFF

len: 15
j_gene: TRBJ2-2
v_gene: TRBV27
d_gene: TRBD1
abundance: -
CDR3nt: TGTGCCAGCAGTTTATGGGGGACAGTTCCCGGGGAGCTGTTTTTT
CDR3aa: CASSLWGTVPGELFF

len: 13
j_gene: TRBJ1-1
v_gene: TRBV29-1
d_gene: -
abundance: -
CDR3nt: TGCAGCGTTGAGCGGGGAGGGGGCACTGAAGCTTTCTTT
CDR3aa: CSVERGGGTEAFF

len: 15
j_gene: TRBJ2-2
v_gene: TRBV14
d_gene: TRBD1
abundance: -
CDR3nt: TGTGCCAGCAGCCGAAGGACAGGGTACACCGGGGAGCTGTTTTTT
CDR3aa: CASSRRTGYTGELFF

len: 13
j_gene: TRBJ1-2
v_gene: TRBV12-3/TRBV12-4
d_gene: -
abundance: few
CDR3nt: TGTGCCAGCAGTTTTTCAGGGGCGGGTGGCTACACCTTC
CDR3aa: CASSFSGAGGYTF

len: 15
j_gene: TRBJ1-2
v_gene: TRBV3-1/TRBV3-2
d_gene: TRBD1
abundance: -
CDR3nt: TGTGCCAGCAGACCCGGACAGGGAACTAACTATGGCTACACCTTC
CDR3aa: CASRPGQGTNYGYTF

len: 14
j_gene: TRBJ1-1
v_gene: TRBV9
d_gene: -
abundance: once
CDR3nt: TGTGCCAGCAGCGGTTGGAGGGAGGACACTGAAGCTTTCTTT
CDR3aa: CASSGWREDTEAFF

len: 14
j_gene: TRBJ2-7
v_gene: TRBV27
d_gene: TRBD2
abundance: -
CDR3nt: TGTGCCAGCGGGGGACTAGCGGGTGCCTACGAGCAGTACTTC
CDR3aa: CASGGLAGAYEQYF

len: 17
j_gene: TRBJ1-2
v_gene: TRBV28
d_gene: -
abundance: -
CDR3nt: TGTGCCAGCAGTTCCCTGAGCCAAGGGGCCCCATCCTATGGCTACACCTTC
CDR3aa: CASSSLSQGAPSYGYTF

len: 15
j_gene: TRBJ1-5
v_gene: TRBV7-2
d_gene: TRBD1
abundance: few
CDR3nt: TGTGCCAGCAGCTTGGGACAGGGGCGTAATCAGCCCCAGCATTTT
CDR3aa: CASSLGQGRNQPQHF

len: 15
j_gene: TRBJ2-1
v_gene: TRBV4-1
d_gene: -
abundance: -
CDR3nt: TGCGCCAGCAGCCAAGTGGGAGCTAACTACAATGAGCAGTTCTTC
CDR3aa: CASSQVGANYNEQFF

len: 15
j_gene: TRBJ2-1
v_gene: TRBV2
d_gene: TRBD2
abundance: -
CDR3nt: TGTGCCAGCGGGGTCCGAGCGGGGGGGCCCGATGAGCAGTTCTTC
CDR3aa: CASGVRAGGPDEQFF

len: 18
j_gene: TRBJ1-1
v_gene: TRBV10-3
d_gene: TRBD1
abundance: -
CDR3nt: TGTGCCATCAGTTCACCCGGGGGACAGGGGGCGTCTGTCGCTGAAGCTTTCTTT
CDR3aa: CAISSPGGQGASVAEAFF

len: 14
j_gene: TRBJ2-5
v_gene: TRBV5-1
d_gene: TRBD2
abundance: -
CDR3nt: TGCGCCAGCAGCTCGGGAGGTATCCAAGAGACCCAGTACTTC
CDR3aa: CASSSGGIQETQYF

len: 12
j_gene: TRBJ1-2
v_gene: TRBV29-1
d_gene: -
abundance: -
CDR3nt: TGCAGCGTTGATCCGGGGTCGGGTTTCTACACCTTC
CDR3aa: CSVDPGSGFYTF

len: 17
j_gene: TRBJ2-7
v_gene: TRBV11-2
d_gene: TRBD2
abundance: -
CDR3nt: TGTGCCAGCAGCATACGATCCTCCGGGACTAGTTTTTACGAGCAGTACTTC
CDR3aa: CASSIRSSGTSFYEQYF

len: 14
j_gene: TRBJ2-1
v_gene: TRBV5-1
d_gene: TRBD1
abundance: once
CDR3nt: TGCGCCAGCAGCTTGGGGCAGGGGGCGAGTGAGCAGTTCTTC
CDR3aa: CASSLGQGASEQFF

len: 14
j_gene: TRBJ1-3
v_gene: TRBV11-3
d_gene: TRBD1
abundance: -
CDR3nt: TGTGCCAGCAGCTCGACAGGGGCTGGAAACACCATATATTTT
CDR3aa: CASSSTGAGNTIYF

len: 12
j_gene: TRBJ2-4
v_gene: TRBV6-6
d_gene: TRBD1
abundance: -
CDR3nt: TGTGCCAGCAGCCAGAGACAGGGGTTCCAGTACTTC
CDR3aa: CASSQRQGFQYF

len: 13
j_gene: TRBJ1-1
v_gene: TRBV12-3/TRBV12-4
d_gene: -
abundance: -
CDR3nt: TGTGCCAGCAGTGAGACAGCGAACACTGAAGCTTTCTTT
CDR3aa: CASSETANTEAFF

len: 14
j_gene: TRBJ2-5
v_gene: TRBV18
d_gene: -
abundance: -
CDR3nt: TGTGCCAGCTCACCGGTACAGGCCGTCGAGACCCAGTACTTC
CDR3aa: CASSPVQAVETQYF

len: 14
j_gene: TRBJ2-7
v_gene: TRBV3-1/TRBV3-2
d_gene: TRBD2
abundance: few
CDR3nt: TGTGCCAGCAGCGAGAGCGGGAGCGGCGAAAAGCAGTACTTC
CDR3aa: CASSESGSGEKQYF

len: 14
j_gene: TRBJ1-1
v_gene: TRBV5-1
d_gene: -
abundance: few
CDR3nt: TGCGCCAGCAGCAAACCGGGACAGAACACTGAAGCTTTCTTT
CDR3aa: CASSKPGQNTEAFF

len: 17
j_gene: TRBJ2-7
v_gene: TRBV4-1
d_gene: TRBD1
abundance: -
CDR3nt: TGCGCCAGCAGCCACGCCGGGGGACAGGGGTCTTCCTACGAGCAGTACTTC
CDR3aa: CASSHAGGQGSSYEQYF